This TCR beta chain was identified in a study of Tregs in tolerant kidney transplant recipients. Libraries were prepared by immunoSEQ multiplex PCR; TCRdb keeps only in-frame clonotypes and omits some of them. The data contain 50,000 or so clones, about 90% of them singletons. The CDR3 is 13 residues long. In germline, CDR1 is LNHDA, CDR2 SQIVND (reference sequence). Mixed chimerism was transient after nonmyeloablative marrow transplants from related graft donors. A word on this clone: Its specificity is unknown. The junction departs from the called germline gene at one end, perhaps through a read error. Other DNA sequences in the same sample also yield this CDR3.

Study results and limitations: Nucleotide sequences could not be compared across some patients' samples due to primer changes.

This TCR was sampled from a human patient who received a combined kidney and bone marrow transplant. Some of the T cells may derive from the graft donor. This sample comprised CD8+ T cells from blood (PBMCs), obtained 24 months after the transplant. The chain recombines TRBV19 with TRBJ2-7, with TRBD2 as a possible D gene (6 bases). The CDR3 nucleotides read TGCGCCACTTCGGATAGGGGACTGGGGGAGCAGTACTTC. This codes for CATSDRGLGEQYF.